Below, 9 T cell receptor beta chains from the same sample are listed, as sequenced in a study of T cell responses to AZD1222 COVID-19 vaccine. Data came from immunoSEQ multiplex PCR; TCRdb stores just in-frame clones and leaves some out. The table has under 140,000 clones, approximately 90% seen once; the top ten hold approximately 8%. Specimen: peripheral blood, collected on day 0 of AZD1222 vaccination. Receptor source: an adult in good health.

The chain combines TRBV18 with TRBJ2-7; the D gene is possibly TRBD1 (6 bases). Germline-derived CDR1 and CDR2 are KGHSH and LQKENI. CDR3 size: 17 residues. With 6 bases removed from V and 2 bases from J, the gap between germline ends came to 23 bases. The CDR3 region is CASSAKSGKGETYEQYF. Here the CDR3 DNA reads TGTGCCAGCTCCGCGAAGTCGGGGAAGGGGGAGACCTACGAGCAGTACTTC.

The rearrangement links TRBV10-2 to TRBJ2-7; 7 bases match TRBD2. The CDR3 spans 11 residues. V trimming: 8 bases; J trimming: 5 bases; junction bases outside the gene matches: 3. Germline-derived CDR1 and CDR2 are WSHSY and SAAADI. CDR3 nucleotide sequence: TGCGCCAGCGGGGGGGGAAACGAGCAGTACTTC. It codes for CASGGGNEQYF.

CDR3 in amino acids: CASSLPGGQPQHF. The CDR3 DNA reads as TGTGCCAGCAGTTTACCGGGGGGGCAGCCCCAGCATTTT. The V gene is TRBV28, the J gene TRBJ1-5, with D tentatively TRBD1 (5 bases). V lost 2 bases to trimming and J lost 7 bases, with 9 bases between them. Germline-derived CDR1 and CDR2 are MDHEN and SYDVKM. The CDR3 length is 13 residues. Full variable domain (missing parts from reference TRBV28 and TRBJ1-5): DVKVTQSSRYLVKRTGEKVFLECVQDMDHENMFWYRQDPGLGLRLIYFSYDVKMKEKGDIPEGYSVSREKKERFSLILESASTNQTSMYLCASSLPGGQPQHFGDGTRLSIL.

This rearrangement joins TRBV19 to TRBJ1-5, with D possibly TRBD1 on 6 matching bases. Trimming cost V 10 bases and J 5 bases, with 15 bases left between them. CDR3 length: 13 residues. Germline-derived CDR1 and CDR2 are LNHDA and SQIVND (reference sequence). The CDR3 DNA reads TGTGCCACCCAACAGGGTATGGATCAGCCCCAGCATTTT. It is translated as CATQQGMDQPQHF. The full variable domain, rest sourced from reference TRBV19 and TRBJ1-5, is DGGITQSPKYLFRKEGQNVTLSCEQNLNHDAMYWYRQDPGQGLRLIYYSQIVNDFQKGDIAEGYSVSREKKESFPLTVTSAQKNPTAFYLCATQQGMDQPQHFGDGTRLSIL.

The V call is TRBV25-1, the J call TRBJ2-7, with D tentatively TRBD1 or TRBD2 (5 bases each). The CDR3 spans 14 residues. With 7 bases removed from V and 0 bases from J, the gap between germline ends came to 13 bases. CDR1 is MGHDK, CDR2 SYGVNS, per germline. The DNA for the CDR3 is TGTGCCAGCACTTCCGGGACCGTCTCCTACGAGCAGTACTTC. It specifies CASTSGTVSYEQYF.

The genes are TRBV3-1 (or the pseudogene TRBV3-2) and TRBJ1-2; the match to TRBD1 covers 9 bases. V gave up 4 bases and J gave up 6 bases; unmatched junction bases: 15. Germline V lookup: CDR1 LGHDT, CDR2 YNNKEL (reference sequence). This CDR3 region has 17 residues. This chain's CDR3 is CASSPSQGASFRDGYTF. In DNA, the CDR3 is TGTGCCAGCAGCCCATCACAGGGGGCGTCGTTCCGGGATGGCTACACCTTC.

On this clone itself: Within the sample, other DNA sequences also encode this same CDR3. The chain has TRBV11-2 and TRBJ2-1, with a possible D match to TRBD2 (5 bases). This CDR3 contains 12 residues. Germline loops: CDR1 SGHAT, CDR2 FQNNGV. Trimming pared 1 base from V and 10 bases from J, leaving 8 bases between. The CDR3 here is CASSLGRGEQFF. The CDR3 region has the DNA TGTGCCAGCAGCTTAGGTCGGGGAGAGCAGTTCTTC.

CDR3 protein: CASSYPRRGANVLTF. CDR3 nucleotides: TGTGCCAGCAGCTATCCGAGGAGGGGGGCCAACGTCCTGACTTTC. J is TRBJ2-6 and V is TRBV3-1 (or the pseudogene TRBV3-2); D perhaps matches TRBD2 (5 bases). Looked up from germline, CDR1 is LGHDT and CDR2 is YNNKEL (reference sequence). The CDR3 totals 15 residues. Trimming pared 5 bases from V and 4 bases from J, leaving 12 bases between.

The chain links TRBV28 to TRBJ1-2; D is unclear. The CDR3 is 12 residues long. V lost 6 bases, J lost 7 bases, and 12 bases lay in between. Per the germline V gene, CDR1 is MDHEN and CDR2 is SYDVKM. In nucleotides, the CDR3 is TGTGCCAGCAGCCTCTACCAGTCTGGCTACACCTTC. It encodes CASSLYQSGYTF.